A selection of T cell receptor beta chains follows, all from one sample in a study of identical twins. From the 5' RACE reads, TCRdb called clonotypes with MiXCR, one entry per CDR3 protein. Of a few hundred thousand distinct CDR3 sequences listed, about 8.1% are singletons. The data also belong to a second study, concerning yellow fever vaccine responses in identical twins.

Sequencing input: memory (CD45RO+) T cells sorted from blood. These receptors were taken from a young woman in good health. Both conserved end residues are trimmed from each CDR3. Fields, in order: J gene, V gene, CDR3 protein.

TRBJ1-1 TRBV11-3 ASSSKGHLNTEAF
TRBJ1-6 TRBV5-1 ASSLEGAHNSPLH
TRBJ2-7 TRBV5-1 ASSQEPTPPTYEQY
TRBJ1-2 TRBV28 ASLHGYT
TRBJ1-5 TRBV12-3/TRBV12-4 ASSPRLGNQPQH
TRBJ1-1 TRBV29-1 SVELPQNTEAF
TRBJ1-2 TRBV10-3 AIRVGTAYGYT
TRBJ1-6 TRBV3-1 ASSQGQNTNSPLH
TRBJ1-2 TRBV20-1 SATWTGAGYT
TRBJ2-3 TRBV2 ASSEDSGSASTDTQY
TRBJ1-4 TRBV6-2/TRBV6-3 ASSFPTGGDEKLF
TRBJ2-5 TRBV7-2 ASSKAGGLETQY
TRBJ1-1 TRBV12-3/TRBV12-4 ATKRGSVSEAF
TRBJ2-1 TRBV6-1 ATSGGGLSGNEQF
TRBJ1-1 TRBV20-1 SARQGAWTEAF
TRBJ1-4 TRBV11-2 ASSPAWGNEKLF
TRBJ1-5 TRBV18 ASQTGAANQPQH
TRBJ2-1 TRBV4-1 ASSPDRTFYNEQF
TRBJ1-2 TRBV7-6 ASSLNPGSLYGYT
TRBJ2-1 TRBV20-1 SARAPTGYNEQF
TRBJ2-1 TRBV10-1 ASSKGLAGEWYNEQF
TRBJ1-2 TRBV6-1 ASSDPGQSNYGYT
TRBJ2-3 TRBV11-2 ASNMGGPTQY
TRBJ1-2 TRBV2 ASTVGRVYGYT
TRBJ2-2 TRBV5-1 ASRGRTGIPPNTGELF
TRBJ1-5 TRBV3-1 ASSQAPGANQPQH
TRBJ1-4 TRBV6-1 ASSENFGREKLF
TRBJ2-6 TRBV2 ASSEAGHLSGANVLT
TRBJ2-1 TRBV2 ASTPEGYEQF
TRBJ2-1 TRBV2 ASRDSWGNSEQF
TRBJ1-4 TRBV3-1 ASSPPGQFEKLF
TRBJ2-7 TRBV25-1 ASSESDSRAHEQY
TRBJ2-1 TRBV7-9 ASSLAAGTSVGEQF
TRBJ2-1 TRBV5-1 ASSPLTASGYNEQF
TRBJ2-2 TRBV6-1 ASSRVQSGANTGELF
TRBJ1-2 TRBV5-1 ASSPQRGVSINYGYT
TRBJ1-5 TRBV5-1 ASSLGGGSGNQPQH
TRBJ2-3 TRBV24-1 ATSEVAGPTDTQY
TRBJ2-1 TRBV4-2 ASSQFSGTTFYNEQF
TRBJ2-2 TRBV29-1 SVPTGTGGIYTGELF
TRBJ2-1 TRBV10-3 AIVASGYNEQF
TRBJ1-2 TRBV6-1 ASSRGVLGYGYT
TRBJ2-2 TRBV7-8 ASRRQGLNTGELF
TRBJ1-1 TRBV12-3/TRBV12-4 ASNRGTGGIFLNTEAF
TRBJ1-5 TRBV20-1 SATDRALDQPQH
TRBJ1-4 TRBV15 ATSRVRGYNEKLF
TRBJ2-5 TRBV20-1 SARDHSVGETQY
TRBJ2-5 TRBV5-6 ASSLSPETQY
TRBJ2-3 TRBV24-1 ATSDLQGFSPDTQY
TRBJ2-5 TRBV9 ASSVRGGQETQY
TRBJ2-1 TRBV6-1 ASRPLLAGNNEQF
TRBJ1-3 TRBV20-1 SGTWGNTIY
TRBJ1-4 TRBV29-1 SVETGGREKLF
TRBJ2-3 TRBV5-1 ASSFVPNTDTQY
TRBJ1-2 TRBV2 ASSFRQGRNGYT
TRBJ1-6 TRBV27 ASSLLISSYNSPLH
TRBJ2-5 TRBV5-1 ASSWTPGLAGGKETQY
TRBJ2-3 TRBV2 ASSKGGLMTDTQY